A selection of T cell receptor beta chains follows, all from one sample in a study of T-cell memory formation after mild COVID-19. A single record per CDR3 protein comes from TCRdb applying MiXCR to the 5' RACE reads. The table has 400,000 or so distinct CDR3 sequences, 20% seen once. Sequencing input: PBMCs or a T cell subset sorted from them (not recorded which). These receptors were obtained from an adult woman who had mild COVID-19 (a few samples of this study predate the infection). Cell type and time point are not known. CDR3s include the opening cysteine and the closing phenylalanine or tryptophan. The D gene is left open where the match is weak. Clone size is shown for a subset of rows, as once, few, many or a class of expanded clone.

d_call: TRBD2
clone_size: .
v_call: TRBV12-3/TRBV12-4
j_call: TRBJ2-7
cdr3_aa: CASSPPTSGNEQYF
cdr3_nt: TGTGCCAGCAGTCCTCCGACTAGCGGGAACGAGCAGTACTTC

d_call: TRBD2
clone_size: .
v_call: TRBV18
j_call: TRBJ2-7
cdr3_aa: CASSDGLAAVYEQYF
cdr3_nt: TGTGCCAGCTCAGATGGACTAGCGGCGGTTTACGAGCAGTACTTC

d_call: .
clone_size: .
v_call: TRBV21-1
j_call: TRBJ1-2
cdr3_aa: CASSKGVHRGHGYTF
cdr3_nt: TGTGCCAGCAGCAAAGGAGTCCATCGGGGCCATGGCTACACCTTC

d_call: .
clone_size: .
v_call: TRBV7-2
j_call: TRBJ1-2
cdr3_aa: CASSLYGGYTF
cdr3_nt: TGTGCCAGCAGCTTATACGGGGGCTACACCTTC

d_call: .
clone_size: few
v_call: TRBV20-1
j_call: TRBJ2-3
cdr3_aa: CSARDVRQASTDTQYF
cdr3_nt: TGCAGTGCTAGAGACGTTAGACAGGCTAGCACAGATACGCAGTATTTT

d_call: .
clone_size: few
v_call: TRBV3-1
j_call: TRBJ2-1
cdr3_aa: CASGDPGPYNEQFF
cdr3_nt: TGTGCCAGCGGCGATCCCGGTCCCTACAATGAGCAGTTCTTC

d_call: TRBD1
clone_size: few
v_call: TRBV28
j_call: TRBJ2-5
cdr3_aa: CASSPTGFQETQYF
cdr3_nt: TGTGCCAGCAGTCCGACAGGGTTCCAAGAGACCCAGTACTTC

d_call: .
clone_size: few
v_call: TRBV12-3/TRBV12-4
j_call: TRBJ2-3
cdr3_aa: CASSQGSDLDTQYF
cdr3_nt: TGTGCCAGCAGTCAGGGATCTGATTTAGATACGCAGTATTTT

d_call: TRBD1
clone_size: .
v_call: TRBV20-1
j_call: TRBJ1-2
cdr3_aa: CSARPGQARANYGYTF
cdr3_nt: TGCAGTGCTAGACCCGGACAGGCCCGAGCTAACTATGGCTACACCTTC

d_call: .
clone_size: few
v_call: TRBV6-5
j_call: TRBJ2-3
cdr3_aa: CAGFGTDTQYF
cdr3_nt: TGTGCCGGATTTGGAACAGATACGCAGTATTTT

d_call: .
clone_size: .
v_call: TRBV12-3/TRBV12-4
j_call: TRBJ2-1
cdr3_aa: CASGLSSGLTYNEQFF
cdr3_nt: TGTGCCAGCGGGCTCTCCAGCGGTCTCACCTACAATGAGCAGTTCTTC

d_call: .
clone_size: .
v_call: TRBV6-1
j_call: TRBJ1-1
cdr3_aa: CASSGLGGREAFF
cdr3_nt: TGTGCCAGCAGTGGCTTAGGTGGGAGAGAAGCTTTCTTT

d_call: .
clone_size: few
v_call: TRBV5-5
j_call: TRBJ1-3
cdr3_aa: CASSPDGDVGNTIYF
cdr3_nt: TGTGCCAGCAGCCCTGATGGGGACGTTGGGAACACCATATATTTT

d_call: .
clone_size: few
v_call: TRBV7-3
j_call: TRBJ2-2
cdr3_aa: CASSPQAGVPGELFF
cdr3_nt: TGTGCCAGCAGCCCCCAAGCGGGTGTCCCCGGGGAGCTGTTTTTT

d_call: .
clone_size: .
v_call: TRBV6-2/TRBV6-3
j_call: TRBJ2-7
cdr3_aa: CASSYSAYEQYF
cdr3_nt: TGTGCCAGCAGTTACTCGGCCTACGAGCAGTACTTC

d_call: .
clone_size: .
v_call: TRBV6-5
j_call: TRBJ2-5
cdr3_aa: CASSYEFGAAVRETQYF
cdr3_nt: TGTGCCAGCAGTTACGAGTTTGGAGCGGCCGTACGAGAGACCCAGTACTTC

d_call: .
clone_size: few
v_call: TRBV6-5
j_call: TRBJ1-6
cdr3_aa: CASSYSRGSGNSPLHF
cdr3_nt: TGTGCCAGCAGTTACTCTCGGGGGTCGGGAAATTCACCCCTCCACTTT

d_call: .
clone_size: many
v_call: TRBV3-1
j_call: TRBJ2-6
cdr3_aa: CASTDGQRHSGANVLTF
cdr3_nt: TGTGCCAGCACCGACGGACAGCGACACTCTGGGGCCAACGTCCTGACTTTC

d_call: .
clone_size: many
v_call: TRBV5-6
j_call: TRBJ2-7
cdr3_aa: CASSLDRDHEQYF
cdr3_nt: TGTGCCAGCAGCTTGGACAGGGACCACGAGCAGTACTTC

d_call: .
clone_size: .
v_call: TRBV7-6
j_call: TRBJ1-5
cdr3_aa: CASSFIERGSSGTQNQPQHF
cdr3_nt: TGTGCCAGCAGCTTTATCGAACGGGGCTCGAGCGGAACTCAGAATCAGCCCCAGCATTTT

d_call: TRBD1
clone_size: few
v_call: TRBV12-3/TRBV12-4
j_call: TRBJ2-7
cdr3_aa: CASSPRGQEEEQYF
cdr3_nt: TGTGCCAGCAGTCCTCGGGGACAGGAGGAAGAGCAGTACTTC

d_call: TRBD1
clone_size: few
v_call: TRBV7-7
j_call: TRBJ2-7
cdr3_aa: CASSLGEGAVEQYF
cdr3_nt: TGTGCTAGCAGCTTAGGTGAGGGGGCGGTCGAGCAGTACTTC

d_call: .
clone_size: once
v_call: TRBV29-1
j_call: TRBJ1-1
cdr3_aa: CSAGRQNTEAFF
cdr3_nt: TGCAGCGCTGGGAGACAGAACACTGAAGCTTTCTTT